Below are 27 T cell receptor beta chains sequenced from a single sample in a study of OX40 agonist ivuxolimab in advanced cancers. TCRdb keeps only in-frame clones here, not all; method: immunoSEQ multiplex PCR. The table includes about 62,000 clones, about 79% detected once. Sample: CD4+ or CD8+ T cells sorted from blood, taken in a trial of the OX40 agonist ivuxolimab. The origin of the receptors is an adult with an advanced solid tumor such as melanoma, head and neck, liver or kidney cancer.

The chain links TRBV29-1 to TRBJ2-7, with 13 bases fitting TRBD2. Germline loops: CDR1 SQVTM, CDR2 ANQGSEA. This CDR3 contains 16 residues. The V gene end was trimmed by 7 bases and the J gene end by 3 bases; junction bases not matched to a gene: 12. The CDR3 sequence is CSGAGTSGAPVYEQYF. The CDR3 DNA reads as TGCAGCGGAGCCGGGACTAGCGGGGCCCCAGTCTACGAGCAGTACTTC.

The genes are TRBV7-2 and TRBJ1-2, with D unclear. The ends were cut back, 3 bases at V and 6 bases at J, with 14 bases in the middle. The CDR3 consists of 14 residues. Germline V gene sequence: CDR1 SGHTA, CDR2 FQGNSA. The CDR3 DNA follows: TGTGCCAGCAGCTTGAGGGAGGCGGGAAATGGCTACACCTTC. Its translation is CASSLREAGNGYTF.

The V and J genes are TRBV10-3 and TRBJ1-5; no definite D call. This CDR3 is 13 amino acids long. Trimming pared 6 bases from V and 4 bases from J, leaving 10 bases between. Per the germline V gene, CDR1 is ENHRY and CDR2 is SYGVKD. The CDR3 region is CAIRGQVNQPQHF. The CDR3 region has the DNA TGTGCCATCAGGGGCCAGGTGAATCAGCCCCAGCATTTT.

J is TRBJ1-2 and V is TRBV7-8, with a weak D call TRBD1 (5 bases). This CDR3 has 13 residues. CDR1 is SGHVS, CDR2 FQNEAQ, per germline. V dropped 6 bases and J dropped 2 bases, with 10 bases sitting between them. CDR3: CASSPDSNYGYTF. CDR3 coding DNA: TGTGCCAGCAGTCCCGACAGCAACTATGGCTACACCTTC. Full variable domain (remainder filled in from reference TRBV7-8 and TRBJ1-2): GAGVSQSPRYKVAKRGQDVALRCDPISGHVSLFWYQQALGQGPEFLTYFQNEAQLDKSGLPSDRFFAERPEGSVSTLKIQRTQQEDSAVYLCASSPDSNYGYTFGSGTRLTVV.

This clone was counted once. This chain uses TRBV7-2 with TRBJ2-5, with 9 bases matching TRBD2. After removal of 7 bases from V and 4 bases from J, the junction contained 10 bases not matched to a gene. Germline V lookup: CDR1 SGHTA, CDR2 FQGNSA. The CDR3 runs to 15 residues. CDR3 region: CASTRSGGGGETQYF. In DNA, the CDR3 is TGTGCCAGCACCCGTAGCGGGGGCGGGGGAGAGACCCAGTACTTC.

The chain uses TRBV6-1 and TRBJ2-1; D gene uncertain. CDR1 is MNHNS, CDR2 SASEGT, per germline. The V gene lost 2 bases and the J gene lost 12 bases, with 8 bases spanning the gap. There are 11 residues in the CDR3. CDR3 nucleotide sequence: TGTGCCAGCAGTGAATATGGCAGGCAGTTCTTC. It encodes CASSEYGRQFF.

The J gene is TRBJ2-5, the V gene TRBV7-2; TRBD1 is a possible D gene (6 bases). The CDR3 length is 15 residues. Germline CDR1 is SGHTA and CDR2 is FQGNSA. V was clipped by 1 base and J by 1 base, with 10 bases between them. This chain's CDR3 is CASSLDGRGQETQYF. In nucleotides, the CDR3 is TGTGCCAGCAGCTTAGACGGCAGGGGCCAAGAGACCCAGTACTTC.

The chain joins TRBV5-1 to TRBJ2-5; TRBD1 aligns across 9 bases. Germline V lookup: CDR1 SGHRS, CDR2 YFSETQ. J lost 3 bases, V lost 1 base, and 4 bases had no gene match. This CDR3 is built from 15 residues. The CDR3 spells CASSLTGGREETQYF. CDR3 coding DNA: TGCGCCAGCAGCTTGACAGGGGGCCGGGAAGAGACCCAGTACTTC. Filled out from reference TRBV5-1 and TRBJ2-5, the complete variable domain reads KAGVTQTPRYLIKTRGQQVTLSCSPISGHRSVSWYQQTPGQGLQFLFEYFSETQRNKGNFPGRFSGRQFSNSRSEMNVSTLELGDSALYLCASSLTGGREETQYFGPGTRLLVL.

This chain joins TRBV7-8 and TRBJ2-7, with D perhaps TRBD1 (7 bases). V was clipped by 5 bases and J by 7 bases, with 18 bases between them. CDR3 length: 14 residues. Germline V gives CDR1 SGHVS, CDR2 FQNEAQ. The CDR3 protein is CASSPDRAREEQYF. The CDR3 coding sequence is TGTGCCAGCAGCCCCGACAGGGCTCGGGAGGAGCAGTACTTC.

V usage is TRBV6-1 and J usage is TRBJ2-3; TRBD1 or TRBD2 may be the D gene (6 bases each). Trimming shortened V by 0 bases and J by 4 bases, and 26 bases separated the two germline ends. CDR1 and CDR2 (germline): MNHNS, SASEGT. This CDR3 has 20 amino acids. The DNA of the CDR3 is TGTGCCAGCAGTGAAGCCCCCCTCGGGGGCGGGTTTATCTCCGCAGATACGCAGTATTTT. It translates to CASSEAPLGGGFISADTQYF.

This clone has only a few counts. The CDR3 sequence: CASSTQGIVSGEQYF. The DNA for the CDR3 is TGTGCCAGCAGCACCCAGGGGATAGTTTCAGGCGAGCAGTACTTC. The chain is built from TRBV5-4 and TRBJ2-7; perhaps TRBD1 as D (6 bases). Trimming took 4 bases from V and 6 from J, leaving 20 bases between them. CDR1 is SGHNT and CDR2 is YYREEE in the germline V gene (reference sequence). The CDR3 covers 15 residues.

The CDR3 spells CASSPATGTTSYEQYF. In nucleotides, the CDR3 is TGCGCCAGCAGCCCGGCCACCGGGACAACCTCCTACGAGCAGTACTTC. The V and J genes are TRBV5-1 and TRBJ2-7; the D gene is possibly TRBD1 (6 bases). This CDR3 has 16 residues. The germline gives CDR1 SGHRS, CDR2 YFSETQ. V lost 4 bases to trimming and J lost 0 bases, with 17 bases between them.

The chain joins TRBV21-1 to TRBJ2-4; the table gives TRBD2 as D, unverified against the DNA. TRBV21-1 is classified as a pseudogene. This CDR3 has 15 amino acids. The CDR3 nucleotides read TGTGCCAGCAGCAAAAGGAGGCAGTCCAAAAACATTCAGTACTTC. Its translation: CASSKRRQSKNIQYF.

This clone has a single count. J is TRBJ2-7 and V is TRBV5-1, with 9 bases identical to TRBD1. The CDR3 runs 16 residues. Trimming at V came to 4 bases and at J to 3 bases, leaving 11 bases not matched to a gene. CDR1 is SGHRS and CDR2 is YFSETQ in the germline V gene. Written as DNA, the CDR3 is TGCGCCAGCAGCGTGGTTGCGGGACAGGGAATCTACGAGCAGTACTTC. It yields the protein CASSVVAGQGIYEQYF.

CDR3 DNA sequence: TGTGCCAGCAGTCCGGGACAGGGTATGGAGACCCAGTACTTC. This sequence encodes CASSPGQGMETQYF. The chain couples TRBV7-9 to TRBJ2-5; 9 bases align to TRBD1. Germline V gives CDR1 SEHNR, CDR2 FQNEAQ (reference sequence). The CDR3 runs 14 residues. The junction had 7 bases not matched to a gene; V was cut back by 6 bases and J by 5 bases.

The V call is TRBV14, the J call TRBJ2-4, with 9 bases that match TRBD1. V shed 0 bases and J 15 bases; nucleotides not matched to a gene: 6. The V gene's germline CDR1 is SGHDN and CDR2 FVKESK. The CDR3 consists of 13 residues. The chain's CDR3 is CASSQDGTGKAYF. The CDR3 DNA is TGTGCCAGCAGCCAAGATGGGACAGGGAAAGCGTACTTC.

The V and J genes are TRBV28 and TRBJ1-5, with D uncertain. The V gene's germline CDR1 is MDHEN and CDR2 SYDVKM. V was clipped by 5 bases and J by 5 bases, with 22 bases between them. This CDR3 is built from 17 residues. CDR3 nucleotide sequence: TGTGCCAGCAGTATCGACTGGGTTGGAAGGGCCTATCAGCCCCAGCATTTT. Amino acids: CASSIDWVGRAYQPQHF.

The V and J genes are TRBV19 and TRBJ1-5; D is uncertain. The V gene lost 5 bases and the J gene lost 5 bases, with 10 bases spanning the gap. The CDR3 extends over 13 amino acids. Germline V CDR1 and CDR2: LNHDA, SQIVND (reference sequence). The CDR3 loop reads CASSFGPDQPQHF. The CDR3 region has the DNA TGTGCCAGTAGTTTCGGACCCGATCAGCCCCAGCATTTT.

The chain is built from TRBV6-1 and TRBJ1-3; tentative D call: TRBD1 (5 bases). V lost 5 bases to trimming and J lost 2 bases, with 10 bases between them. The CDR3 is made up of 14 amino acids. Germline loops: CDR1 MNHNS, CDR2 SASEGT. The CDR3 here is CASSWTTTGNTIYF. The DNA for the CDR3 is TGTGCCAGCAGTTGGACAACCACTGGAAACACCATATATTTT.

This clone has just one count. The J gene is TRBJ2-3, the V gene TRBV7-2, with D perhaps TRBD1 (5 bases). Deletions cut 6 bases from V and 0 bases from J, with 13 bases between. This CDR3 is 15 amino acids long. Germline values: CDR1 SGHTA, CDR2 FQGNSA. The CDR3 loop is CASSRVTASTDTQYF. CDR3 coding DNA: TGTGCCAGCAGTCGAGTGACAGCCAGCACAGATACGCAGTATTTT.

This clone has just one count. The chain links TRBV7-2 to TRBJ1-1; possibly TRBD1 for D (5 bases). Germline CDR1 and CDR2: SGHTA and FQGNSA. V shed 2 bases and J shed 3 bases, with 10 bases lying between them. This CDR3 comprises 14 residues. CDR3 nucleotide sequence: TGTGCCAGCAGCTTAACAGGCCGGTACACTGAAGCTTTCTTT. Translated, it gives CASSLTGRYTEAFF.

This chain connects TRBV27 to TRBJ1-5, with a possible D match to TRBD1 (6 bases). Per germline, CDR1 MNHEY and CDR2 SMNVEV (reference sequence). The CDR3 is 14 amino acids. Trimming pared 6 bases from V and 7 bases from J, leaving 16 bases between. The CDR3 DNA is TGTGCCAGCAGCTCTCTACAGGGCTTGCAGCCCCAGCATTTT. It yields the protein CASSSLQGLQPQHF.

The chain is built from TRBV7-9 and TRBJ2-3, with 13 bases matching TRBD2. V lost 5 bases to trimming and J lost 0 bases; unmatched junction nucleotides: 8. This CDR3 is built from 18 residues. The germline V gene has CDR1 SEHNR and CDR2 FQNEAQ (reference sequence). The CDR3 nucleotides are TGTGCCAGCAGCCCACCGGGACTAGCGGGGACTAGCACAGATACGCAGTATTTT. Protein product: CASSPPGLAGTSTDTQYF.

The gene calls are TRBV29-1 and TRBJ1-5, with D unresolved. Between the trimmed V and J ends, which lost 5 bases and 1 base, there was a span of 9 bases. The CDR3 runs to 13 residues. Per the germline V gene, CDR1 is SQVTM and CDR2 is ANQGSEA. CDR3 in amino acids: CSVSTASNQPQHF. CDR3 sequence (DNA): TGCAGCGTTAGTACCGCGAGCAATCAGCCCCAGCATTTT.

This chain connects TRBV7-2 to TRBJ2-2; 13 bases line up with TRBD2. With 5 bases clipped from V and 8 bases from J, the junction kept 8 bases outside the gene matches. The CDR3 covers 16 residues. Germline CDR1 is SGHTA and CDR2 is FQGNSA. CDR3 DNA sequence: TGTGCCAGCAGCCGAAGGACTAGCGGGGGCGAAGGGGAGCTGTTTTTT. As protein: CASSRRTSGGEGELFF.

In this sample, this clone turned up once. V gene TRBV5-1 combines with J gene TRBJ1-3; D remains unclear. This CDR3 spans 15 amino acids. V lost 4 bases and J 0 bases, leaving 11 bases between the germline ends. Germline V gene data show CDR1 as SGHRS and CDR2 as YFSETQ. DNA for the CDR3: TGCGCCAGCAGCGAGGGCTCAAACTCTGGAAACACCATATATTTT. Translated: CASSEGSNSGNTIYF.

The CDR3 loop reads CASTRGPDRTGELFF. The DNA for the CDR3 is TGTGCCAGTACCCGAGGGCCGGACAGGACCGGGGAGCTGTTTTTT. V usage is TRBV19 and J usage is TRBJ2-2; 7 bases are a match to TRBD1. V lost 7 bases to trimming and J lost 5 bases; unmatched junction nucleotides: 10. The germline V gene encodes CDR1 LNHDA and CDR2 SQIVND (reference sequence). The CDR3 spans 15 residues.